This is a list of T cell receptor beta chains from one sample in a study of molecular identifiers for immune sequencing clone quantification. TCRdb re-derived calls from the PCR reads in MiXCR, one entry per CDR3 protein. The table shows roughly 100,000 distinct CDR3 sequences, with around 37% occurring only once. Input material: naive CD8+ T cells from blood, with Jurkat cell RNA spiked in. Source of these receptors: a human donor in good health. Some libraries in this study had Jurkat cell RNA spiked in. Each CDR3 is given with its conserved first and last residue. D genes are given only for firm matches. Rows give clone size only sometimes, using once, few, many, or a class for an expanded clone.

clone size,J gene,V gene,D gene,CDR3 DNA,CDR3 protein
.,TRBJ1-2,TRBV4-3,TRBD1,TGCGCCAGCAGCCAAGATCAGGGGGCAACTAACTATGGCTACACCTTC,CASSQDQGATNYGYTF
.,TRBJ1-1,TRBV28,.,TGTGCCAGCAGTTGGAAAGCCAGCACTGAAGCTTTCTTT,CASSWKASTEAFF
.,TRBJ2-7,TRBV19,TRBD2,TGTGCCAGTAGTATCCTCGTCGGACTAGCGGACCCAAGCTCCTACAAGCAGTACTTC,CASSILVGLADPSSYKQYF
many,TRBJ2-5,TRBV7-9,TRBD1,TGTGCCAGCAGCCCAACAGGGGGCTGGGAGACCCAGTACTTC,CASSPTGGWETQYF
many,TRBJ2-1,TRBV7-9,.,TGTGCCAGCAGCCCTAGTCCGGGGACCTACAATGAGCAGTTCTTC,CASSPSPGTYNEQFF
.,TRBJ2-1,TRBV20-1,.,TGCAGTGCTAGGCATCGGTTGTTCGGGAGCTCTGAGCAGTTCTTC,CSARHRLFGSSEQFF
few,TRBJ1-2,TRBV20-1,.,TGCAGTGCTAGAGATTTGGCTGTAGCTAACTATGGCTACACCTTC,CSARDLAVANYGYTF
many,TRBJ2-1,TRBV11-2,TRBD2,TGTGCCAGCATGACTAGCGGCAATGAGCAGTTCTTC,CASMTSGNEQFF
many,TRBJ2-7,TRBV13,TRBD2,TGTGCCAGCAGCTCGGCGGGACTAGCGGGAGTTCGGAGCTCCTACGAGCAGTACTTC,CASSSAGLAGVRSSYEQYF
.,TRBJ1-2,TRBV4-3,TRBD1,TGCGCCAGCAGCCCGGACAGGATGAACTATGGCTACACCTTC,CASSPDRMNYGYTF
.,TRBJ2-3,TRBV5-6,TRBD1,TGTGCCAGCAGCTTGGGACCCGGGACAGGTTCTGTTTATACGCAGTATTTT,CASSLGPGTGSVYTQYF
.,TRBJ2-3,TRBV10-3,TRBD2,TGTGCCATCACCAACCTTAGCGGGAGGGAAACAGATACGCAGTATTTT,CAITNLSGRETDTQYF
few,TRBJ1-1,TRBV29-1,.,TGCAGCGTTGAAGGGGCAGCTGAAGCTTTCTTT,CSVEGAAEAFF
few,TRBJ1-2,TRBV6-2/TRBV6-3,.,TGTGCCAGCAGAGGTCTTCCAGACTATGGCTACACCTTC,CASRGLPDYGYTF
.,TRBJ2-3,TRBV28,.,TGTGCCGACGGGGGTGCGGGCACAGATACGCAGTATTTT,CADGGAGTDTQYF
.,TRBJ2-7,TRBV7-2,TRBD2,TGTGCCAGCAGCCCGCGGGAGGTAACCGAGCAGTACTTC,CASSPREVTEQYF
many,TRBJ1-6,TRBV2,.,TGTGCCAGCAGTGAAGCGCCCAGGGCTAATTCACCCCTCCACTTT,CASSEAPRANSPLHF
few,TRBJ2-1,TRBV11-1,TRBD2,TGTGCCAGCAGCCGGACTAGCGCAGAGCAGTTCTTC,CASSRTSAEQFF
.,TRBJ2-1,TRBV9,TRBD1,TGTGCCAGCAGCGCCCGGGACAGGATCCTAAATGAGCAGTTCTTC,CASSARDRILNEQFF
.,TRBJ1-1,TRBV12-5,.,TGTGCTAGTGGTCCCGCCGGGGTGGCTGAAGCTTTCTTT,CASGPAGVAEAFF
many,TRBJ2-7,TRBV4-1,TRBD1,TGCGCCAGCAGCCAAGTATGGGACAGGGAATACTACGAGCAGTACTTC,CASSQVWDREYYEQYF
.,TRBJ2-2,TRBV19,TRBD1,TGTGCCAGTAGTTTGGGGACAGAGCTCCTAAACACCGGGGAGCTGTATTTT,CASSLGTELLNTGELYF
.,TRBJ2-7,TRBV28,TRBD2,TGTGCCAGCAGTCCCCGTAGCGGGCCGTCCTACGAGCAGTACTTC,CASSPRSGPSYEQYF
.,TRBJ2-7,TRBV21-1,.,TGTGCCAGCAGCGCACACAGGGGAACTAACTACGAGCAGTACTTC,CASSAHRGTNYEQYF
few,TRBJ1-5,TRBV7-6,.,TGTGCCAGCAGCTTTGGGGGAAATCAGCCCCAGCATTTT,CASSFGGNQPQHF
.,TRBJ2-2,TRBV28,TRBD2,TGTGCCAGCAGTTTATTGCGGACTAGCGGGAGGGAGTACACCGGGGAGCTGTTTTTT,CASSLLRTSGREYTGELFF
many,TRBJ2-7,TRBV5-1,TRBD2,TGCGCCAGCAGCTTCCCCGGGACTAGCTACGAGCAGTACTTC,CASSFPGTSYEQYF
.,TRBJ2-7,TRBV20-1,TRBD2,TGCAGTGCTAGGAGCCCGGGAGGGCCCAAGTTGGAGCAGTACTTC,CSARSPGGPKLEQYF
.,TRBJ1-6,TRBV4-2,.,TGTGCCAGCAGCCTAGAGACCCCTCCCCGAGGTTATAATTCCCCCCTCCACTTT,CASSLETPPRGYNSPLHF
few,TRBJ1-2,TRBV5-6,.,TGTGCCAGCAGCTTGGAGTCAGGCTATGGCTACACCTTC,CASSLESGYGYTF
.,TRBJ2-7,TRBV7-9,.,TGTGCCAGCAGTTCTCTACCCTACGAGCAGTACTTC,CASSSLPYEQYF
.,TRBJ1-3,TRBV4-3,.,TGCGCCAGCAGCCCCGGGGGGGGATACTCTGGAAACACCATATATTTT,CASSPGGGYSGNTIYF
few,TRBJ2-1,TRBV6-6,TRBD2,TGTGCCAGCACTAATAGCGGGAGGGGAAACAGTGAGCAGTTCTTC,CASTNSGRGNSEQFF
many,TRBJ2-7,TRBV7-8,.,TGTGCCAGCAGCTCCGAAGTCTACGAGCAGTACTTC,CASSSEVYEQYF
.,TRBJ2-6,TRBV7-9,.,TGTGCCAGCAGCTTAGCTAACTGGGAGAGTGGGGCCAACGTCCTGACTTTC,CASSLANWESGANVLTF
few,TRBJ1-4,TRBV6-5,TRBD1,TGTGCCAGCAGAGGACAGGCCGCCGCTAATGAAAAACTGTTTTTT,CASRGQAAANEKLFF
many,TRBJ1-1,TRBV5-1,TRBD1,TGCGCCACCAAGACAGGGAACTCTGAAGCTTTCTTT,CATKTGNSEAFF
.,TRBJ2-5,TRBV29-1,.,TGCAGCGTTGAAGATCAAGGATACTCCCAAGAGACCCAGTACTTC,CSVEDQGYSQETQYF
.,TRBJ2-7,TRBV6-1,.,TGTGCCAGCAGCCCTGCGTTAGCCTACGAGCAGTACTTC,CASSPALAYEQYF
few,TRBJ2-3,TRBV27,.,TGTGCCAGCAGCTACGGACCCAGGGTTAACACAGATACGCAGTATTTT,CASSYGPRVNTDTQYF
.,TRBJ1-2,TRBV29-1,.,TGCAGCGGGGTCGTTATGGGCTACTATGGCTACACCTTC,CSGVVMGYYGYTF
few,TRBJ1-5,TRBV19,TRBD1,TGTGCCAGTAGTATCGACAGGGGCGAGAATTTT,CASSIDRGENF
many,TRBJ2-3,TRBV7-9,TRBD1,TGTGCCAGCAGCTTCAGGGGGCGCACAGATACGCAGTATTTT,CASSFRGRTDTQYF
.,TRBJ2-6,TRBV27,TRBD2,TGTGCCAGCAGTACACCCTTGCGGGGGGTGACCAACGTCCTGACTTTC,CASSTPLRGVTNVLTF
few,TRBJ2-4,TRBV9,.,TGTGCCAGCAGCGTAGAGGGTCCGAACATTCAGTACTTC,CASSVEGPNIQYF
few,TRBJ2-1,TRBV10-1,TRBD2,TGCGCTAAGAGGACCGGCGGGAGTCAACTCAATGAGCAGTTCTTC,CAKRTGGSQLNEQFF
.,TRBJ2-7,TRBV21-1,.,TGTGCCAGCAGCAAAATCGGGACAGGGGGCTCCTACGAGCAGTACTTC,CASSKIGTGGSYEQYF
.,TRBJ1-1,TRBV7-8,TRBD1,TGTGCCAACAGCGCAAAAGGAGGGACAGCGATTGAAGCTTTCTTT,CANSAKGGTAIEAFF
once,TRBJ1-3,TRBV4-1,TRBD1,TGCGCCAGCAGCCAAGATGGGGACAGGTTTTTACCCTCTGGAAACACCATATATTTT,CASSQDGDRFLPSGNTIYF
.,TRBJ2-7,TRBV7-6,.,TGTGCCAGCAGCTTAGGAGGGCAGGACGACGAGCAGTACTTC,CASSLGGQDDEQYF
.,TRBJ2-3,TRBV20-1,TRBD2,TGCAGTGCTTCTAGCGGGACCCGCACAGATACGCAGTATTTT,CSASSGTRTDTQYF
many,TRBJ1-1,TRBV4-3,.,TGCGCCAGCAGCCAAGACCGACCTTCTGCCACTGAAGCTTTCTTT,CASSQDRPSATEAFF
.,TRBJ2-7,TRBV29-1,.,TGCAGCGTGGTGGGCCCGAGCTCCTACGAGCGGTACTTC,CSVVGPSSYERYF
many,TRBJ2-3,TRBV5-5,.,TGTGCCAGCAGCTTAGTAGGATGGACACTTAGCACAGATACGCAGTATTTT,CASSLVGWTLSTDTQYF